This entry describes one T cell receptor (beta chain). The trim removed 6 bases at V and 1 base at J, leaving 7 bases unmatched. The CDR3 loop spans 14 amino acids. CDR1 and CDR2 (germline): SQVTM, ANQGSEA. This entry belongs to a study of blood T cell repertoires in COVID-19. Background on the study: Collection of acute and convalescent COVID-19 samples took place in the United States, Italy and Spain.

TCRdb's table, derived via immunoSEQ multiplex PCR, lists solely in-frame clones and lacks some. The sample records 55,000 to 75,000 clones, around 81% being singletons. This TCR came from a man aged 80 or over with COVID-19, enrolled during active disease. The sample taken for sequencing was peripheral blood. The V gene is TRBV29-1, the J gene TRBJ1-2; TRBD1 aligns across 8 bases. The CDR3 region has the DNA TGCAGCGTGGCGACAGGGGCAAGTAACTATGGCTACACCTTC. The encoded protein is CSVATGASNYGYTF.